These T cell receptor beta chains were read from a single sample in a study of T cells in Graves' hyperthyroidism and ophthalmopathy. Each CDR3 protein is one row after TCRdb ran MiXCR on the multiplex PCR reads. The sample lists around 690,000 distinct CDR3 sequences, 17% occurring once. The sequenced sample consisted of blood. The receptors come from a man over 45 with Graves' hyperthyroidism. Each CDR3 is given with its conserved first and last residue. D genes are given only for firm matches. Part of the rows lack a size; the others show once, few, many or a class for expanded clones.

v_call: TRBV2; d_call: .; j_call: TRBJ1-1; clone_size: many; cdr3_nt: TGTGCCAGCAGTGGAAGGTGGGACACTGAAGCTTTCTTT; cdr3_aa: CASSGRWDTEAFF
v_call: TRBV11-2; d_call: .; j_call: TRBJ2-1; clone_size: many; cdr3_nt: TGTGCCAGCAGCTTAGGGGGGGTCATCAATGAGCAGTTCTTC; cdr3_aa: CASSLGGVINEQFF
v_call: TRBV20-1; d_call: TRBD1; j_call: TRBJ2-1; clone_size: many; cdr3_nt: TGCAGTGCTGCAGACAGGGAGTCCTACAATGAGCAGTTCTTC; cdr3_aa: CSAADRESYNEQFF
v_call: TRBV27; d_call: .; j_call: TRBJ1-2; clone_size: many; cdr3_nt: TGTGCCAGCAGTTTATCAGGGGTGCGGTATCGGGTCTATGGCTACACCTTC; cdr3_aa: CASSLSGVRYRVYGYTF
v_call: TRBV24-1; d_call: .; j_call: TRBJ1-2; clone_size: .; cdr3_nt: TGTGCCACCAGTGGACAAAACTATAACTATGGCTACACCTTC; cdr3_aa: CATSGQNYNYGYTF
v_call: TRBV2; d_call: TRBD2; j_call: TRBJ2-1; clone_size: .; cdr3_nt: TGTGCCAGCAGAGAGACTAGCGGGAGGGTCTACAATGAGCAGTTCTTC; cdr3_aa: CASRETSGRVYNEQFF
v_call: TRBV5-6; d_call: .; j_call: TRBJ1-6; clone_size: .; cdr3_nt: TGTGCCAGCAGCATCCGACAGGTTGGCCTCCACTTT; cdr3_aa: CASSIRQVGLHF
v_call: TRBV2; d_call: .; j_call: TRBJ1-5; clone_size: many; cdr3_nt: TGTGCCAGCAGTTTGGACGGTAGCAATCAGCCCCAGCATTTT; cdr3_aa: CASSLDGSNQPQHF
v_call: TRBV4-1; d_call: TRBD2; j_call: TRBJ2-2; clone_size: .; cdr3_nt: TGCGCCAGCAGCCCCCTCATAGCGGGAGTGAACACCGGGGAGCTGTTTTTT; cdr3_aa: CASSPLIAGVNTGELFF
v_call: TRBV19; d_call: .; j_call: TRBJ1-1; clone_size: few; cdr3_nt: TGTGCCAGTAGTACCCGGGACCTATGGGACACTGAAGCTTTCTTT; cdr3_aa: CASSTRDLWDTEAFF
v_call: TRBV5-1; d_call: TRBD2; j_call: TRBJ2-3; clone_size: few; cdr3_nt: TGCGCCAGCAGCGTTTTAGCGGGAGGGCCTACAGATACGCAGTATTTT; cdr3_aa: CASSVLAGGPTDTQYF
v_call: TRBV7-2; d_call: TRBD1; j_call: TRBJ1-5; clone_size: many; cdr3_nt: TGTGCCAGCAGCTTAGCAGGGGGCGGGTATCAGCCCCAGCATTTT; cdr3_aa: CASSLAGGGYQPQHF
v_call: TRBV6-1; d_call: TRBD1; j_call: TRBJ1-1; clone_size: .; cdr3_nt: TGTGCCAGCAGAAAACCACAGGGGGCCACTGAAGCTTTCTTT; cdr3_aa: CASRKPQGATEAFF
v_call: TRBV2; d_call: .; j_call: TRBJ1-2; clone_size: .; cdr3_nt: TGTGCCAGCAGGGAACAGGCCGGCTATGGCTACACCTTC; cdr3_aa: CASREQAGYGYTF
v_call: TRBV9; d_call: TRBD2; j_call: TRBJ2-7; clone_size: many; cdr3_nt: TGTGCCAGCAGCGTAGAGGCGGGAGGTACCTACGAGCAGTACTTC; cdr3_aa: CASSVEAGGTYEQYF
v_call: TRBV7-9; d_call: .; j_call: TRBJ1-4; clone_size: many; cdr3_nt: TGTGCCAGCAGCCAAGGGGCTGAAAAACTGTTTTTT; cdr3_aa: CASSQGAEKLFF
v_call: TRBV6-1; d_call: .; j_call: TRBJ1-5; clone_size: many; cdr3_nt: TGTGCCAGTGATGAAAATAGCAATCAGCCCCAGCATTTT; cdr3_aa: CASDENSNQPQHF
v_call: TRBV12-5; d_call: .; j_call: TRBJ2-3; clone_size: many; cdr3_nt: TGTGCTAGTGCCCTTTGGAGGGTTGGGGGCACAGATACGCAGTATTTT; cdr3_aa: CASALWRVGGTDTQYF